This T cell receptor (beta chain) is drawn from a study of blood T cell repertoires in COVID-19. Across the study: Collection of acute and convalescent COVID-19 samples took place in the United States, Italy and Spain. PBMCs, B-cell-depleted T cells, or T cells were the source of the cDNA or gDNA that made up the material.

Methods used by the authors: The authors estimated nucleated cell counts from reference gene primer amplification. Only in-frame clones appear in the TCRdb table, and some are missing; sequencing was by immunoSEQ multiplex PCR. Clone size and V and J calls were adopted from that table, with D and trimming inferred from the DNA. Of 180,000 or so clones detected, approximately 85% appear once; the ten largest clones hold under 8.5%. Germline lookup yields CDR1 MDHEN and CDR2 SYDVKM. With 8 bases removed from V and 9 bases from J, the gap between germline ends came to 17 bases. The CDR3 totals 14 residues.

This chain uses TRBV28 with TRBJ1-6; D is uncertain. Source material: peripheral blood. The sequence was collected from a man aged 40-55 years who had recovered from COVID-19. In DNA form, the CDR3 reads TGTGCCAGCCGCCAGCCTAGCCGTAGTTCACCCCTCCACTTT. It specifies CASRQPSRSSPLHF.